A selection of T cell receptor beta chains follows, all from one sample in a study of breast tumors, draining lymph nodes, adjacent tissues. TCRdb reprocessed the multiplex PCR reads via MiXCR and lists one record per CDR3 protein. The sample holds some 83,000 distinct CDR3 sequences, roughly 19% seen once. The sequencing sample was made of axillary lymph node tissue. The origin of the receptors is a female donor with breast cancer. Some clones in this sample may be carry-over from other donors' samples. Each CDR3 is given with its conserved first and last residue. Fields, in order: V gene, J gene, D gene, clone size, CDR3 DNA, CDR3 protein. A D gene is named only where the DNA matches it firmly. For some rows the clone size is stated as once, few or many, or as a class when expanded; others skip it.

v_call: TRBV6-5; j_call: TRBJ1-5; d_call: .; clone_size: many; cdr3_nt: TGTGCCAGCAGTTACCAGAGAGGCAATCAGCCCCAGCATTTT; cdr3_aa: CASSYQRGNQPQHF
v_call: TRBV12-3/TRBV12-4; j_call: TRBJ2-1; d_call: .; clone_size: many; cdr3_nt: TGTGCCAGCAGTTTGGGGGGAGCCGCACCGGGGCAGTTCTTC; cdr3_aa: CASSLGGAAPGQFF
v_call: TRBV10-1; j_call: TRBJ2-6; d_call: .; clone_size: many; cdr3_nt: TGCGCCAGCAGTGAAGACAGTGTCCTCTCTGGGGCCAACGTCCTGACTTTC; cdr3_aa: CASSEDSVLSGANVLTF
v_call: TRBV11-3; j_call: TRBJ2-7; d_call: TRBD2; clone_size: many; cdr3_nt: TGTGCCAGCAGCCCCGGACTAGCCGGTTACTACGAGCAGTACTTC; cdr3_aa: CASSPGLAGYYEQYF
v_call: TRBV10-3; j_call: TRBJ2-1; d_call: .; clone_size: many; cdr3_nt: TGTGCCATCAGTGAGTTCGCCAGTAGTTTGGGAGCCCGACACAATGAGCAGTTCTTC; cdr3_aa: CAISEFASSLGARHNEQFF
v_call: TRBV28; j_call: TRBJ1-5; d_call: TRBD1; clone_size: .; cdr3_nt: TGTGCCAGCACCGAAGGACAGGGAGCTCAGCCCCAGCATTTT; cdr3_aa: CASTEGQGAQPQHF
v_call: TRBV12-5; j_call: TRBJ2-2; d_call: TRBD2; clone_size: .; cdr3_nt: TGTGCTAGTAAAGCCCCGGGACTAGCGGGAGGGGGGGCCGGGGAGCTGTTTTTT; cdr3_aa: CASKAPGLAGGGAGELFF
v_call: TRBV5-1; j_call: TRBJ2-1; d_call: .; clone_size: .; cdr3_nt: TGCGCCAGCAGCTTAATAGACTACAATGAGCAGTTCTTC; cdr3_aa: CASSLIDYNEQFF
v_call: TRBV9; j_call: TRBJ1-6; d_call: TRBD1; clone_size: many; cdr3_nt: TGTGCCAGCAGCGTAGAGGGACAGATGAATTCACCCCTCCACTTT; cdr3_aa: CASSVEGQMNSPLHF
v_call: TRBV20-1; j_call: TRBJ2-3; d_call: TRBD2; clone_size: many; cdr3_nt: TGCAGTGCTACCCGGACTAGCGGGAGGCCAGATACGCAGTATTTT; cdr3_aa: CSATRTSGRPDTQYF
v_call: TRBV7-9; j_call: TRBJ1-2; d_call: .; clone_size: many; cdr3_nt: TGTGCCAGCAGCTTAGAATTTCCAGGGCGACAGTATGGCTACACCTTC; cdr3_aa: CASSLEFPGRQYGYTF
v_call: TRBV27; j_call: TRBJ1-4; d_call: TRBD1; clone_size: .; cdr3_nt: TGTGCCAGCAGTATGATCCCGGACAGGGTTAATGAAAAACTGTTTTTT; cdr3_aa: CASSMIPDRVNEKLFF
v_call: TRBV20-1; j_call: TRBJ2-7; d_call: .; clone_size: many; cdr3_nt: TGCAGTGCTATGGACCCCTTGAACTCCTACGAGCAGTACTTC; cdr3_aa: CSAMDPLNSYEQYF
v_call: TRBV11-3; j_call: TRBJ2-3; d_call: .; clone_size: many; cdr3_nt: TGTGCCAGCAGCTTAGGGGTCAGGGGCACAGATACGCAGTATTTT; cdr3_aa: CASSLGVRGTDTQYF
v_call: TRBV20-1; j_call: TRBJ2-7; d_call: .; clone_size: many; cdr3_nt: TGCAGTGCTAGTCCGGCTAACCGCCCGCGCTACGAGCAGTACTTC; cdr3_aa: CSASPANRPRYEQYF